Included here is one TCR beta chain sequence, with context. Antigen: not known. Vbeta (60) and Jbeta (13) primers were used in the PCR. The protocol was immunoSEQ multiplex PCR, while the TCRdb copy is restricted to in-frame clones and leaves out a portion. The profile shows about 150,000 clones, roughly 80% of them singletons. These data originate in a study of cytomegalovirus exposure and HLA in healthy donors. General study points: Reportedly, fewer N-insertions than the roughly 600-donor mean appeared in an Asian-associated ancestry cluster in a later analysis. Of the V segments, some could not be distinguished, including TRBV6-2 and TRBV6-3, and were excluded. Researchers had no immune exposure information except CMV serostatus available. Several of the most significant clusters were apparently associated with common viral pathogens in a later analysis.

CDR1 and CDR2 (germline): SGHAT, FQNNGV. The CDR3 runs 14 residues. The V end was cut by 1 base, the J end by 7 bases, with 8 bases between. The chain recombines TRBV11-2 with TRBJ1-6; the D gene is possibly TRBD1 (5 bases). The TCR originated in a woman aged 45-65 years in good health and CMV-seropositive. Input material: PBMCs. In nucleotides, the CDR3 is TGTGCCAGCAGCTTAGCAGGGATGAATTCACCCCTCCACTTT. It is translated as CASSLAGMNSPLHF.